The 20 T cell receptor beta chains below all came from one sample that was sequenced in a study of blood T cell repertoires in COVID-19. Assay used: immunoSEQ multiplex PCR; TCRdb lists only in-frame clones, some missing. The sample carries about 230,000 clones, around 83% recorded once. The sample was peripheral blood. The receptors shown here come from a woman aged 45 to 65 with acute or convalescent COVID-19.

The rearrangement joins TRBV19 to TRBJ1-2, with a weak D call TRBD1 (6 bases). The germline V and J ends were trimmed by 7 bases and 7 bases, with 19 bases remaining between them. The CDR3 loop spans 14 amino acids. Germline V lookup: CDR1 LNHDA, CDR2 SQIVND (reference sequence). The DNA for the CDR3 is TGTGCCAGTACCCAACAGGGACATCTTGCTGGCTACACCTTC. It is translated as CASTQQGHLAGYTF.

V is TRBV2 and J is TRBJ2-1, with a possible D match to TRBD2 (5 bases). Germline CDR1 is SNHLY and CDR2 is FYNNEI. The CDR3 is 13 amino acids. V shed 4 bases and J shed 9 bases, with 13 bases lying between them. CDR3 in DNA: TGTGCCAGCAGTGGACCGGGGTTTGGTGAGCAGTTCTTC. It yields the protein CASSGPGFGEQFF.

The chain couples TRBV28 to TRBJ2-3; D perhaps matches TRBD1 (6 bases). Germline-derived CDR1 and CDR2 are MDHEN and SYDVKM. The CDR3 runs 14 residues. The V end lost 1 base, the J end lost 9 bases, and 14 bases lay between the germline ends. CDR3 residues: CASSLFQSQGTQYF. CDR3 DNA sequence: TGTGCCAGCAGTTTATTTCAAAGTCAGGGGACGCAGTATTTT. Based on the CDR3 plus reference TRBV28 and TRBJ2-3, the full variable domain is DVKVTQSSRYLVKRTGEKVFLECVQDMDHENMFWYRQDPGLGLRLIYFSYDVKMKEKGDIPEGYSVSREKKERFSLILESASTNQTSMYLCASSLFQSQGTQYFGPGTRLTVL.

The chain couples TRBV14 to TRBJ2-5, with D perhaps matching TRBD1 (6 bases). The V gene lost 0 bases and the J gene lost 3 bases, with 8 bases spanning the gap. Germline-derived CDR1 and CDR2 are SGHDN and FVKESK. CDR3 size: 14 residues. The CDR3 spells CASSQDPGEETQYF. DNA of the CDR3: TGTGCCAGCAGCCAAGACCCAGGGGAAGAGACCCAGTACTTC.

V and J are TRBV12-3 or TRBV12-4 and TRBJ1-1; D might be TRBD1 (5 bases). V lost 5 bases to trimming and J lost 5 bases, with 12 bases between them. The CDR3 loop spans 13 amino acids. CDR3 DNA: TGTGCCAGCAGTGCGGGGCAGTGGACTGAAGCTTTCTTT. This codes for CASSAGQWTEAFF.

The CDR3 sequence: CASSFGQFSEKLFF. CDR3 DNA: TGTGCCAGCAGCTTTGGACAGTTTAGTGAAAAACTGTTTTTT. The rearrangement links TRBV7-2 to TRBJ1-4, with a weak D call TRBD1 (6 bases). V dropped 3 bases and J dropped 7 bases, with 12 bases sitting between them. The CDR3 extends over 14 amino acids. Per the germline V gene, CDR1 is SGHTA and CDR2 is FQGNSA.

This clone showed up many times. This chain uses TRBV2 with TRBJ1-2; 12 nucleotides agree with TRBD1. The trim removed 6 bases at V and 6 bases at J, leaving 5 bases unmatched. CDR3 size: 14 residues. Looked up from germline, CDR1 is SNHLY and CDR2 is FYNNEI. The CDR3 DNA reads TGTGCCAGCAGCCTGGGACAGGGGGCGAATGGCTACACCTTC. The encoded protein is CASSLGQGANGYTF.

This rearrangement joins TRBV2 to TRBJ2-7; the D is unclear. V gave up 8 bases and J gave up 1 base, with 15 bases separating them. In germline, CDR1 is SNHLY, CDR2 FYNNEI. The CDR3 covers 14 residues. In DNA, the CDR3 is TGTGCCAGCCTCTGGGCAGAACCTTCCTACGAGCAGTACTTC. The encoded protein is CASLWAEPSYEQYF.

The gene calls are TRBV5-1 and TRBJ1-1, with 7 bases lining up with TRBD1. J gave up 6 bases and V 0 bases, and 5 bases lay outside the gene matches. The CDR3 covers 14 residues. Germline V CDR1 and CDR2: SGHRS, YFSETQ. CDR3 sequence (DNA): TGCGCCAGCAGCTTGGAACAGGGGAGAGCTGAAGCTTTCTTT. It specifies CASSLEQGRAEAFF.

V is TRBV27 and J is TRBJ1-6, with D possibly being TRBD1 (5 bases). V gave up 5 bases and J gave up 9 bases, with 20 bases separating them. Germline V CDR1 and CDR2: MNHEY, SMNVEV (reference sequence). The CDR3 runs 16 residues. The CDR3 coding sequence is TGTGCCAGCAGTCCCCGTTATTCCGGGGGTACTTCACCCCTCCACTTT. It yields the protein CASSPRYSGGTSPLHF.

V usage is TRBV6-5 and J usage is TRBJ1-5, with D unclear. Trimming stripped 8 bases from V and 4 bases from J, with 18 bases between. Germline V lookup: CDR1 MNHEY, CDR2 SVGAGI. The CDR3 spans 15 residues. The CDR3: CASYPSEAWNQPQHF. The CDR3 bases are TGTGCCAGCTACCCTTCGGAGGCCTGGAATCAGCCCCAGCATTTT.

The chain employs TRBV10-3 and TRBJ2-1; TRBD1 matches at 7 bases. Germline V CDR1 and CDR2: ENHRY, SYGVKD. This CDR3 comprises 12 residues. V was pared by 5 bases and J by 7 bases, with 2 bases of the junction left unmatched. The CDR3 is CAISNRGNEQFF. CDR3 DNA: TGTGCCATCAGTAACAGGGGAAATGAGCAGTTCTTC.

The genes are TRBV19 and TRBJ1-6; TRBD1 might be the D (5 bases). The CDR3 has 15 amino acids. Germline CDR1 LNHDA, CDR2 SQIVND (reference sequence). V was shortened by 3 bases and J by 7 bases, with 13 bases between the two germline ends. The CDR3 spells CASSMAGTGNSPLHF. DNA for the CDR3: TGTGCCAGTAGTATGGCCGGGACTGGAAATTCACCCCTCCACTTT.

V usage is TRBV29-1 and J usage is TRBJ2-7; 9 nucleotides line up with TRBD1. V lost 6 bases and J lost 7; bases outside the gene matches: 10. CDR1 is SQVTM, CDR2 ANQGSEA, per germline. This CDR3 comprises 13 residues. CDR3 sequence reads: CSVRLQGAGEQYF. The CDR3 region has the DNA TGCAGCGTCCGCTTACAGGGGGCGGGAGAGCAGTACTTC.

The V call is TRBV19, the J call TRBJ2-2; D is ambiguous. CDR3 length: 12 amino acids. Germline lookup yields CDR1 LNHDA and CDR2 SQIVND (reference sequence). The V end lost 5 bases, the J end lost 5 bases, and 6 bases lay between the germline ends. The CDR3 region is CASSFSTGELFF. Written as DNA, the CDR3 is TGTGCCAGTAGTTTCTCGACCGGGGAGCTGTTTTTT.

The chain uses TRBV10-1 and TRBJ2-5; 10 bases agree with TRBD2. Germline CDR1 WNHNN, CDR2 SYGVQD (reference sequence). This CDR3 is built from 15 residues. With 4 bases clipped from V and 4 bases from J, the junction kept 6 bases outside the gene matches. CDR3 amino acids: CASSAWASGRETQYF. The CDR3 nucleotides read TGCGCCAGCAGTGCTTGGGCTAGCGGGAGAGAGACCCAGTACTTC.

The chain combines TRBV10-3 with TRBJ2-3; 7 bases line up with TRBD1. V trimming: 7 bases; J trimming: 2 bases; junction bases outside the gene matches: 9. Per germline, CDR1 ENHRY and CDR2 SYGVKD. The CDR3 covers 15 residues. The CDR3: CAITLGQDPTDTQYF. Here the CDR3 DNA reads TGTGCCATCACCCTCGGACAGGACCCCACAGATACGCAGTATTTT.

The rearrangement joins TRBV3-1 (or the pseudogene TRBV3-2) to TRBJ2-2, with TRBD1 identical over 10 bases. Germline CDR1 and CDR2: LGHDT and YNNKEL (reference sequence). The CDR3 has 16 amino acids. The J segment lost 7 bases and the V segment lost 4 bases, leaving 9 bases of the junction unmatched. CDR3 in amino acids: CASSRTPGQGSGELFF. CDR3 DNA: TGTGCCAGCAGCCGTACCCCGGGACAGGGGAGCGGGGAGCTGTTTTTT.

V and J are TRBV19 and TRBJ1-5; TRBD1 matches 12 bases. With V trimmed by 10 bases and J by 6 bases, 7 bases remained unmatched. Looked up from germline, CDR1 is LNHDA and CDR2 is SQIVND (reference sequence). This CDR3 spans 14 amino acids. The CDR3 DNA sequence: TGTGCCACCTCCGGGACAGGGGGCTTTCAGCCCCAGCATTTT. This codes for CATSGTGGFQPQHF.

This sequence joins TRBV15 and TRBJ2-1; TRBD2 agrees at 8 bases. Germline V CDR1 and CDR2: LNHNV, YYDKDF (reference sequence). This CDR3 is 16 amino acids long. Trimming removed 4 bases from V and 5 bases from J; junction bases left unmatched: 10. CDR3 sequence: CATSTGGGLRNNEQFF. DNA of the CDR3: TGTGCCACCAGCACGGGCGGGGGGCTTAGGAACAATGAGCAGTTCTTC.